This T cell receptor beta chain is drawn from a study of blood T cell repertoires in COVID-19. Study context: Collection of acute and convalescent COVID-19 samples took place in the United States, Italy and Spain.

The length of the CDR3 is 15 residues. Germline V CDR1 and CDR2: MNHEY, SVGAGI. Germline trimming cut 6 bases from V and 5 bases from J; bases unmatched to any gene: 4. Sequencing was performed with immunoSEQ multiplex PCR; in TCRdb, only in-frame clones are kept and a portion is missing. The sample consists of 250,000 to 350,000 clones, around 88% of them appearing once. The V and J genes are TRBV6-5 and TRBJ2-3, with 14 bases aligning to TRBD2. The source of this sequence is a man aged 25 to 40 with acute or convalescent COVID-19. Sample: peripheral blood. The DNA of the CDR3 is TGTGCCAGCAGAAGGGGACTAGCGGGAGTAGATACGCAGTATTTT. This sequence encodes CASRRGLAGVDTQYF.